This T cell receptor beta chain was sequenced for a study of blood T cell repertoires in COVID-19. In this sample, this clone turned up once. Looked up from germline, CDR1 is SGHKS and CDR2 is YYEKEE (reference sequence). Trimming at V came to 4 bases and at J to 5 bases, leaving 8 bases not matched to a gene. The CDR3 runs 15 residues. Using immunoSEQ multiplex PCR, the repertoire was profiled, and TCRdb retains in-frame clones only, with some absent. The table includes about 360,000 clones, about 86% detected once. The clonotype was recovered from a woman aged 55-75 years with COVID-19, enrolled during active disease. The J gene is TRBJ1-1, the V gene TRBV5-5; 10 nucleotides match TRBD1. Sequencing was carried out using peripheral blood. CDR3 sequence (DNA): TGTGCCAGCAGCGTCGGGACAGGGGAGACGACTGAAGCTTTCTTT. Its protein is CASSVGTGETTEAFF.